This T cell receptor beta chain was sequenced during a study of blood T cell repertoires in COVID-19. Study-wide background: The origin of the acute and convalescent COVID-19 samples was the United States, Italy and Spain.

In the original processing: Using reference gene primer amplification, nucleated cell counts were estimated. Method: immunoSEQ multiplex PCR; TCRdb's copy keeps in-frame clones and lacks some. That table gives V, J and clone size, and the DNA gave D and trimming. The sample comprises about 430,000 clones, more than 80% of which are singletons, and 0.95% to 1.2% rests with the top ten. Symptom resolution, clearance, or two negative PCRs marked donors in Cohort 3 as recovered. A single count supports this clone. This CDR3 has 12 amino acids. Germline CDR1 is SGHDT and CDR2 is YYEEEE. The V gene lost 3 bases and the J gene lost 9 bases, with 10 bases spanning the gap.

The TCR was taken from a man younger than 40 who had recovered from COVID-19. J is TRBJ1-5 and V is TRBV5-6; D not certain. Source material: PBMCs or T cells enriched from blood (not recorded which). The CDR3 DNA sequence: TGTGCCAGCAGCTGGAGGGTAGGGCCCCAGCATTTT. Amino acid sequence: CASSWRVGPQHF. The whole variable domain, remainder taken from reference TRBV5-6 and TRBJ1-5, is DAGVTQSPTHLIKTRGQQVTLRCSPKSGHDTVSWYQQALGQGPQFIFQYYEEEERQRGNFPDRFSGHQFPNYSSELNVNALLLGDSALYLCASSWRVGPQHFGDGTRLSIL.